The 10 T cell receptor beta chains reported below all come from one sample, sequenced in a study of cytomegalovirus exposure and HLA in healthy donors. Use of 60 Vbeta and 13 Jbeta primers characterized the PCR. This table comes from immunoSEQ multiplex PCR, and its TCRdb copy is limited to in-frame clones, with some not included. Of some 100,000 clones detected, approximately 80% appear once; the ten largest clones hold roughly 2.6%. Sequencing was done on a sample of PBMCs. The receptors derive from a female donor in good health and CMV-seronegative.

As DNA, the CDR3 is TGTGCCAGCAGCTTGGGAAGGGGGGGCTCCTACGAGCAGTACTTC. This translates into CASSLGRGGSYEQYF. The chain uses TRBV5-5 and TRBJ2-7; the D gene is possibly TRBD2 (7 bases). The CDR3 consists of 15 residues. CDR1 and CDR2 (germline): SGHKS, YYEKEE (reference sequence). V gave up 0 bases and J gave up 0 bases, with 10 bases separating them.

V is TRBV7-3 and J is TRBJ1-1, with no clear D. The CDR3 is 15 amino acids. In germline, CDR1 is SGHTA, CDR2 FQGTGA. With 2 bases removed from V and 7 bases from J, the gap between germline ends came to 17 bases. The CDR3 sequence is CASSLEGGKRVEAFF. The CDR3 region has the DNA TGTGCCAGCAGCTTAGAGGGCGGGAAAAGGGTTGAAGCTTTCTTT.

The CDR3 nucleotides read TGTGCCTGGAGTCCCATGGGGCGTGAAGCTTTCTTT. It yields the protein CAWSPMGREAFF. The chain carries TRBV30 and TRBJ1-1, with D perhaps TRBD1 (5 bases). Trimming removed 2 bases at V and 7 bases at J, with 11 bases between. In germline, CDR1 is GTSNPN, CDR2 SVGIG (reference sequence). This CDR3 spans 12 amino acids. The whole variable domain, remainder taken from reference TRBV30 and TRBJ1-1, is SQTIHQWPATLVQPVGSPLSLECTVEGTSNPNLYWYRQAAGRGLQLLFYSVGIGQISSEVPQNLSASRPQDRQFILSSKKLLLSDSGFYLCAWSPMGREAFFGQGTRLTVV.

The chain employs TRBV2 and TRBJ2-1, with a possible D match to TRBD2 (6 bases). The V gene lost 8 bases and the J gene lost 0 bases, with 8 bases spanning the gap. Germline values: CDR1 SNHLY, CDR2 FYNNEI. The CDR3 has 13 residues. Here the CDR3 DNA reads TGTGCCAGCGGGAGGAGCTCCTACAATGAGCAGTTCTTC. It encodes CASGRSSYNEQFF. The whole variable domain, filled in from reference TRBV2 and TRBJ2-1, reads EPEVTQTPSHQVTQMGQEVILRCVPISNHLYFYWYRQILGQKVEFLVSFYNNEISEKSEIFDDQFSVERPDGSNFTLKIRSTKLEDSAMYFCASGRSSYNEQFFGPGTRLTVL.

This sequence joins TRBV28 and TRBJ1-5, with D uncertain. Germline CDR1 reads MDHEN; CDR2 reads SYDVKM. The germline V and J ends were trimmed by 3 bases and 2 bases, with 14 bases remaining between them. There are 16 residues in the CDR3. CDR3 DNA sequence: TGTGCCAGCAGTTTGTTGCCCCACGGGGGCAATCAGCCCCAGCATTTT. Translating gives CASSLLPHGGNQPQHF.

The table lists this clone with a count of one. One junction end disagrees with the germline gene, perhaps due to a read error. This chain connects TRBV7-9 to TRBJ1-1; D is perhaps TRBD1 (6 bases). In germline, CDR1 is SEHNR, CDR2 FQNEAQ (reference sequence). This CDR3 has 12 residues. The CDR3 DNA sequence: TGTTCCAGCAGCTCAGGGGACACTGAAGCTTTCTTT. Its translation: CSSSSGDTEAFF.

The V and J genes are TRBV5-4 and TRBJ2-1; no definite D call. The V and J ends lost 3 bases and 7 bases respectively, with 11 bases between them. This CDR3 comprises 13 residues. Germline assignment: CDR1 SGHNT and CDR2 YYREEE (reference sequence). Written as DNA, the CDR3 is TGTGCCAGCAGCTCCACCTTCAGAAATGAGCAGTTCTTC. Its translation: CASSSTFRNEQFF.

The chain carries TRBV7-2 and TRBJ2-3, with 11 bases identical to TRBD2. CDR3 length: 18 residues. J gave up 0 bases and V 5 bases, and 10 bases lay outside the gene matches. In germline, CDR1 is SGHTA, CDR2 FQGNSA. CDR3 in amino acids: CASSPPSRLAGSTDTQYF. In DNA form, the CDR3 reads TGTGCCAGCAGCCCCCCCTCAAGACTAGCGGGGAGCACAGATACGCAGTATTTT.

The chain links TRBV7-2 to TRBJ1-2; D is ambiguous. CDR3 length: 13 amino acids. CDR1 and CDR2 (germline): SGHTA, FQGNSA. V dropped 2 bases and J dropped 4 bases, with 8 bases sitting between them. This CDR3 is CASSLSPLYGYTF. The CDR3 DNA is TGTGCCAGCAGCTTATCCCCTCTCTATGGCTACACCTTC.

The chain carries TRBV27 and TRBJ2-6, with 9 bases matching TRBD1. Losses at the gene ends were 3 bases for V and 2 bases for J; bases not matched to a gene: 2. The CDR3 spans 16 residues. Germline values: CDR1 MNHEY, CDR2 SMNVEV (reference sequence). The CDR3 region is CASSFRTGAGANVLTF. DNA for the CDR3: TGTGCCAGCAGTTTTAGGACAGGGGCTGGGGCCAACGTCCTGACTTTC.